This T cell receptor beta chain was sequenced for a study of OX40 agonist ivuxolimab in advanced cancers. Measured with immunoSEQ multiplex PCR; TCRdb has only the in-frame clones, and not every one. The table records 68,000 or so clones, approximately 84% of them present only once. Per germline, CDR1 SGHTA and CDR2 FQGTGA. V was clipped by 4 bases and J by 5 bases; unmatched bases: 8. This CDR3 spans 15 amino acids. V usage is TRBV7-3 and J usage is TRBJ2-3, with 8 positions matching TRBD2. The sample consisted of CD4+ or CD8+ T cells sorted from blood, taken in a trial of the OX40 agonist ivuxolimab. This receptor was taken from an adult with an advanced solid tumor such as melanoma, head and neck, liver or kidney cancer. CDR3 in DNA: TGTGCCAGCAGCTCCTCAGCGGGAGAGGGAGATACGCAGTATTTT. It codes for CASSSSAGEGDTQYF. The full variable domain, with the rest looked up from reference TRBV7-3 and TRBJ2-3, is GAGVSQTPSNKVTEKGKYVELRCDPISGHTALYWYRQSLGQGPEFLIYFQGTGAADDSGLPNDRFFAVRPEGSVSTLKIQRTERGDSAVYLCASSSSAGEGDTQYFGPGTRLTVL.